This TCR beta chain was profiled in a study of CD8 T cells in Susac syndrome (dated by TCRdb to the late 2010s). About the investigation overall: Of the Susac syndrome patients who were sequenced, 8 or 9 were in clinical remission while more than five had clinically active disease. At blood withdrawal, Susac syndrome patients were therapy-naive, treated with corticosteroids (with IVIg additionally given to some), or treated with IVIg alone. Repertoire sequencing was used to test whether CD8+ T cell activation and differentiation in Susac syndrome was antigen driven. The clonality of the CD8+ T cell repertoire was compared across about a dozen healthy donors, around 14 Susac syndrome patients and about 16 multiple sclerosis patients. Study-level results and caveats: Under 20 and five Susac-specific public clones were found in the total CD8+ and CD8+ TEMRA repertoires, respectively. Clonal expansion was seen in Susac syndrome CD8+ repertoires, peaking in CD8+ TEMRA cells and being greater in clinically active patients than in remitting ones. The number of individuals in the TCR sequencing and HLA analysis was acknowledged as relatively small.

RNA was extracted with the RNeasy kit and roughly 0.45 to 1 ug was reverse transcribed using random hexamers. The immunoSEQ multiplex PCR assay, which covers 54 Vbeta and 13 Jbeta segments, was used to amplify TCR beta CDR3 regions. PCR amplification bias was corrected by using a synthetic template baseline for primer optimization and computational correction. The paper's data handling went like this. Reads were annotated to V, D and J genes according to IMGT and were analyzed with immunoSEQ Analyzer, with only productive sequences retained. Clonality was calculated as one minus the Shannon entropy normalized by log2 of the number of productive unique sequences. For each patient and control, public and private clones were evaluated within the 100 most prevalent clones. Clones were defined as Susac-specific if absent from the healthy and MS cohorts, from some 1,000 published viral clones and from other ImmuneACCESS disease sequences. TCRdb reanalyzed the raw reads on its own, using fastp at Q25 for trimming and MiXCR for clone calling, and kept in-frame beta chains. When rows share a CDR3 protein, they turn into one entry using the most common DNA and genes. The V and J calls here are based on TCRdb, not the publication. Present in this sample are 70,000 to 100,000 distinct CDR3 sequences, about 96% of which were seen just once. The ten largest clonotypes hold more than 0.55% of the sample.

High-throughput TCR beta sequencing profiled peripheral blood CD8+ and CD4+ T cells from healthy donors, Susac syndrome patients and multiple sclerosis patients. The Susac syndrome patients fulfilled recently defined diagnostic criteria for either definite or probable disease. Bulk CD8+ and CD4+ T cells were purified by magnetic negative isolation, whereas CD8+ TEMRA cells were enriched by FACS. Blood was collected in EDTA tubes and processed within 24 hours, with PBMCs isolated through density gradient centrifugation. PBMCs intended for TCR sequencing were cryopreserved in liquid nitrogen and thawed later in a water bath at 37 degrees C. The sorted or isolated CD4+, CD8+ and CD8+ TEMRA cells had a purity of 90% or higher. As regards this clonotype: The specificity of this receptor is unknown. No base-level quality is on record; no much larger clone is a single base apart.

The CDR3 has 12 amino acids, counting the end cysteine and phenylalanine. The read is trimmed to its CDR3 DNA, 36 bases read in frame from base 1. CDR1 GTSNPN and CDR2 SVGIG were looked up in the germline V gene (reference sequence). This receptor chain uses TRBV30 and TRBJ1-2, with no reliable assignment of the D segment. The clonotype comes from a human donor with Susac syndrome. Specimen: CD8+ T cells from PBMCs. The nucleotides are TGTGCTGCGCTCGGGAAGAGCTATGGCTACACCTTC. This yields the protein CAALGKSYGYTF.